Below, 27 T cell receptor beta chains from the same sample are listed, as sequenced in a study of chronic HIV infection and antiretroviral therapy. TCRdb re-analysed the 5' RACE reads in MiXCR, keeping a single row per CDR3 protein. The sample has tens of thousands of distinct CDR3 sequences; 8% to 10% are singletons. The specimen sequenced was peripheral blood. Receptor source: an adult who had HIV and had not received antiretroviral therapy, or was an uninfected healthy control (not recorded which).

This clonotype was seen at least ten times. The chain recombines TRBV29-1 with TRBJ2-5; 9 nucleotides align to TRBD2. The germline V gene encodes CDR1 SQVTM and CDR2 ANQGSEA. The junction had 5 bases not matched to a gene; V was cut back by 1 base and J by 2 bases. The CDR3 runs to 15 residues. The CDR3 sequence is CSVEGGRGRQETQYF. CDR3 nucleotides: TGCAGCGTTGAAGGCGGGAGGGGGCGGCAAGAGACCCAGTACTTC.

This clonotype appeared many times. V is TRBV7-9 and J is TRBJ1-5; D gene unclear. The CDR3 is made up of 16 amino acids. The V gene lost 0 bases and the J gene lost 0 bases, with 9 bases spanning the gap. Germline V gene sequence: CDR1 SEHNR, CDR2 FQNEAQ (reference sequence). The CDR3 reads CASSLAESFSNQPQHF. CDR3 bases: TGTGCCAGCAGCTTAGCGGAGAGCTTTAGCAATCAGCCCCAGCATTTT. Looking up the rest from reference TRBV7-9 and TRBJ1-5 gives the full variable domain: DTGVSQNPRHKITKRGQNVTFRCDPISEHNRLYWYRQTLGQGPEFLTYFQNEAQLEKSRLLSDRFSAERPKGSFSTLEIQRTEQGDSAMYLCASSLAESFSNQPQHFGDGTRLSIL.

The rearrangement uses TRBV29-1 and TRBJ2-3; D possibly uses TRBD1 or TRBD2 (5 bases each). The germline V gene encodes CDR1 SQVTM and CDR2 ANQGSEA. Trimming shortened V by 3 bases and J by 2 bases, and 15 bases separated the two germline ends. The CDR3 consists of 15 residues. As DNA, the CDR3 is TGCAGCGTTGATTCGACGCAGGGACCCACAGATACGCAGTATTTT. Protein product: CSVDSTQGPTDTQYF.

The sample holds many counts of this clonotype. The chain recombines TRBV10-3 with TRBJ2-1; D uncertain. V lost 5 bases and J 0 bases, leaving 11 bases between the germline ends. The CDR3 spans 15 residues. The germline V gene encodes CDR1 ENHRY and CDR2 SYGVKD. CDR3 region: CAISIEPGSYNEQFF. As DNA, the CDR3 is TGTGCCATCAGTATAGAGCCCGGCTCCTACAATGAGCAGTTCTTC.

The chain employs TRBV25-1 and TRBJ2-7, with 7 bases lining up with TRBD2. The CDR3 is 16 amino acids. V shed 5 bases and J 1 base; nucleotides not matched to a gene: 11. The germline gives CDR1 MGHDK, CDR2 SYGVNS. Here the CDR3 reads CASSISSGAKSYEQYF. The CDR3 DNA reads TGTGCCAGCAGTATCTCTAGCGGAGCTAAGTCCTACGAGCAGTACTTC.

The table lists this clonotype with a few counts. The V call is TRBV28, the J call TRBJ2-7, with D hard to call. The germline gives CDR1 MDHEN, CDR2 SYDVKM. Trimming removed 3 bases at V and 3 bases at J, with 15 bases between. CDR3 size: 15 residues. The CDR3 is CASSLLPVGVYEQYF. The CDR3 DNA follows: TGTGCCAGCAGTTTGCTCCCCGTTGGGGTCTACGAGCAGTACTTC.

This clonotype has at least ten counts. This chain joins TRBV25-1 and TRBJ2-1; D is unresolved. V lost 3 bases to trimming and J lost 4 bases, with 16 bases between them. The V gene's germline CDR1 is MGHDK and CDR2 SYGVNS. CDR3 length: 16 residues. The CDR3 protein is CASSDKGQGRYNEQFF. In nucleotides, the CDR3 is TGTGCCAGCAGTGACAAGGGTCAAGGGCGGTACAATGAGCAGTTCTTC.

The table lists this clonotype with a few counts. The chain recombines TRBV27 with TRBJ2-7; D perhaps matches TRBD1 (6 bases). The germline gives CDR1 MNHEY, CDR2 SMNVEV (reference sequence). V was cut by 3 bases and J by 5 bases, with 11 bases left in between. This CDR3 contains 13 residues. This CDR3 reads CASSLQGFNEQYF. CDR3 coding DNA: TGTGCCAGCAGTTTGCAGGGGTTCAACGAGCAGTACTTC.

This clonotype has at least ten counts. The chain couples TRBV20-1 to TRBJ1-2, with D unclear. The CDR3 spans 14 residues. Per germline, CDR1 DFQATT and CDR2 SNEGSKA (reference sequence). The ends were cut back, 1 base at V and 8 bases at J, with 17 bases in the middle. CDR3: CSARATGQVLGYTF. CDR3 nucleotide sequence: TGCAGTGCTAGAGCTACTGGCCAGGTCTTAGGCTACACCTTC.

In its sample, this clonotype was seen many times. The genes are TRBV7-2 and TRBJ1-1, with 10 bases lining up with TRBD1. Germline trimming cut 5 bases from V and 0 bases from J; bases unmatched to any gene: 12. The CDR3 has 18 residues. Germline CDR1 is SGHTA and CDR2 is FQGNSA. The DNA of the CDR3 is TGTGCCAGCAGCCTCTGGGACAGGGGAAGGGGGATGAACACTGAAGCTTTCTTT. Protein: CASSLWDRGRGMNTEAFF.

The rearrangement uses TRBV24-1 and TRBJ2-7; D gene ambiguous. This CDR3 is built from 14 residues. Trimming cost V 4 bases and J 9 bases, with 18 bases left between them. Germline CDR1 reads KGHDR; CDR2 reads SFDVKD. The CDR3 spells CATSDAGPSTRQYF. The DNA for the CDR3 is TGTGCCACCAGTGACGCCGGTCCATCTACGAGGCAGTACTTC.

The rearrangement links TRBV4-3 to TRBJ1-4, with TRBD1 as a possible D gene (6 bases). The CDR3 contains 14 residues. From germline, CDR1 is LGHNA and CDR2 YSLEER. The V and J ends lost 4 bases and 4 bases respectively, with 10 bases between them. CDR3 nucleotides: TGCGCCAGCAGCCGGACAGATGTTAATGAAAAACTGTTTTTT. Encoded protein: CASSRTDVNEKLFF.

This clonotype was recorded at least ten times. The rearrangement joins TRBV7-9 to TRBJ2-3; perhaps TRBD1 as D (7 bases). Per the germline V gene, CDR1 is SEHNR and CDR2 is FQNEAQ (reference sequence). V was shortened by 11 bases and J by 1 base, with 13 bases between the two germline ends. This CDR3 comprises 13 residues. CDR3 residues: CAGGGGGTDTQYF. Written as DNA, the CDR3 is TGTGCCGGAGGGGGCGGTGGCACAGATACGCAGTATTTT.

A few counts support this clonotype. V gene TRBV21-1 combines with J gene TRBJ2-5; the DNA was not compared with TRBD2, the D call given in the table. TRBV21-1 counts as a pseudogene. The CDR3 has 16 amino acids. This CDR3 reads CASSKGLAGAQETQYF. Written as DNA, the CDR3 is TGTGCCAGCAGCAAAGGACTAGCGGGGGCGCAAGAGACCCAGTACTTC.

CDR3 sequence reads: CASYRRAITDTQYF. DNA for the CDR3: TGTGCCAGCTATCGGCGGGCCATCACAGATACGCAGTATTTT. The chain recombines TRBV6-5 with TRBJ2-3, with a possible D match to TRBD2 (5 bases). The V end lost 8 bases, the J end lost 2 bases, and 14 bases lay between the germline ends. CDR1 and CDR2 from the germline V gene are MNHEY and SVGAGI. This CDR3 is 14 amino acids long.

This clonotype appeared many times. V usage is TRBV6-5 and J usage is TRBJ2-1; 10 bases map to TRBD2. The CDR3 loop spans 14 amino acids. Looked up from germline, CDR1 is MNHEY and CDR2 is SVGAGI. Trimming cost V 6 bases and J 7 bases; bases outside gene matches: 6. For the CDR3, the DNA is TGTGCCAGCAGGTATACTAGCGGGACTAATGAGCAGTTCTTC. Translated: CASRYTSGTNEQFF.

This clonotype has just a few counts. The genes are TRBV10-3 and TRBJ2-1; D not certain. This CDR3 region has 13 residues. The V gene lost 3 bases and the J gene lost 4 bases, with 7 bases spanning the gap. Germline CDR1 and CDR2: ENHRY and SYGVKD. The CDR3 DNA is TGTGCCATCAGTGACCCAGCATACAATGAGCAGTTCTTC. It is translated as CAISDPAYNEQFF.

This clonotype was found a few times. The chain couples TRBV7-2 to TRBJ2-3, with D possibly matching TRBD2 (6 bases). V was cut by 7 bases and J by 4 bases, with 21 bases left in between. Per germline, CDR1 SGHTA and CDR2 FQGNSA. The CDR3 is 16 amino acids. The CDR3 loop is CASTYGTGGLADTQYF. The CDR3 DNA is TGTGCCAGCACGTACGGGACTGGGGGTTTGGCAGATACGCAGTATTTT.

The chain is built from TRBV6-4 and TRBJ1-1; D unresolved. Germline CDR1 and CDR2: MRHNA and SNTAGT. The CDR3 consists of 13 residues. The V gene lost 5 bases and the J gene lost 1 base, with 8 bases spanning the gap. The CDR3 coding sequence is TGTGCCAGCAGTACACGGGGGAACACTGAAGCTTTCTTT. Encoded protein: CASSTRGNTEAFF.

This clonotype occurred many times. J is TRBJ1-6 and V is TRBV12-3 or TRBV12-4; perhaps TRBD1 as D (6 bases). The length of the CDR3 is 15 residues. V dropped 2 bases and J dropped 6 bases, with 11 bases sitting between them. The CDR3 loop reads CASSLRGAPNSPLHF. The CDR3, as DNA: TGTGCCAGCAGTTTACGGGGGGCCCCTAATTCACCCCTCCACTTT.

The CDR3 region has the DNA TGCAGCGTTGCAGGGGTTGGGGAGACCCAGTACTTC. Its translation: CSVAGVGETQYF. The V call is TRBV29-1, the J call TRBJ2-5; possible D gene TRBD1, 6 bases. V dropped 4 bases and J dropped 5 bases, with 11 bases sitting between them. The V gene's germline CDR1 is SQVTM and CDR2 ANQGSEA. The CDR3 totals 12 residues.

This clonotype is judged medium-sized (0.01 to 0.1%). This sequence joins TRBV5-1 and TRBJ2-1; weak D call: TRBD1 (5 bases). Trimming took off 4 bases at V and 1 base at J, with 6 bases between the two ends. Germline assignment: CDR1 SGHRS and CDR2 YFSETQ. The CDR3 is 13 amino acids. CDR3 in DNA: TGCGCCAGCAGCAAGGGGTCCTACAATGAGCAGTTCTTC. Protein sequence: CASSKGSYNEQFF.

This clonotype was counted ten times or more. The J gene is TRBJ1-1, the V gene TRBV3-1; D might be TRBD1 (5 bases). The V and J ends lost 4 bases and 3 bases respectively, with 15 bases between them. This CDR3 has 15 residues. The germline gives CDR1 LGHDT, CDR2 YNNKEL (reference sequence). CDR3 in DNA: TGTGCCAGCAGCCCGAGGAGGGGAGTTTACACTGAAGCTTTCTTT. Its translation: CASSPRRGVYTEAFF.

This clonotype has at least ten counts. The chain carries TRBV10-2 and TRBJ1-1, with D unresolved. This CDR3 contains 15 residues. Germline V gene data show CDR1 as WSHSY and CDR2 as SAAADI. Trimming cost V 2 bases and J 6 bases, with 16 bases left between them. CDR3 protein: CASSETAVSLPEAFF. The CDR3, as DNA: TGCGCCAGCAGTGAGACGGCAGTCTCCCTTCCTGAAGCTTTCTTT.

This clonotype was seen ten or more times. The chain has TRBV7-2 and TRBJ2-7; 7 nucleotides line up with TRBD1. This CDR3 comprises 15 residues. Germline V gene lookup returns CDR1 SGHTA and CDR2 FQGNSA. V shed 5 bases and J 0 bases; nucleotides not matched to a gene: 7. As DNA, the CDR3 is TGTGCCAGCAGCCCGAGACAGGGCGGCTCCTACGAGCAGTACTTC. This gives the protein CASSPRQGGSYEQYF.

This clonotype has ten or more counts. The CDR3 DNA is TGCAGCGTTGAAGTGATGGGACAATCCTACGAGCAGTACTTC. Translating gives CSVEVMGQSYEQYF. The V and J genes are TRBV29-1 and TRBJ2-7, with D perhaps matching TRBD1 (6 bases). The germline V and J ends were trimmed by 1 base and 1 base, with 11 bases remaining between them. CDR1 SQVTM and CDR2 ANQGSEA come from the germline V gene. There are 14 residues in the CDR3.

This clonotype was counted a few times. The rearrangement joins TRBV5-1 to TRBJ2-3; D remains unclear. From germline, CDR1 is SGHRS and CDR2 YFSETQ. This CDR3 is built from 13 residues. Trimming removed 1 base at V and 6 bases at J, with 9 bases between. The CDR3: CASSLFVGDTQYF. DNA for the CDR3: TGCGCCAGCAGCTTGTTCGTGGGGGATACGCAGTATTTT.